This paragraph covers one T cell receptor (beta chain) sequence. This entry is derived from a study of blood T cell repertoires in COVID-19. Original analysis: It was from reference gene primer amplification that nucleated cell counts were estimated. Sequencing was performed with immunoSEQ multiplex PCR; in TCRdb, only in-frame clones are kept and a portion is missing. D and trimming were read from the DNA, whereas the V and J calls and clone size are those reported in that table. This sample has around 60,000 clones; approximately 89% occur once, and the top ten carry approximately 15%. Germline V lookup: CDR1 SGHRS, CDR2 YFSETQ. The length of the CDR3 is 16 residues. The V segment lost 0 bases and the J segment 4 bases; nucleotides outside the gene matches: 3.

This TCR derives from a woman aged 60-75 years with active COVID-19. The specimen was peripheral blood. The chain couples TRBV5-1 to TRBJ2-1; TRBD2 agrees at 11 bases. CDR3 residues: CASSLEGTSGYNEQFF. Here the CDR3 DNA reads TGCGCCAGCAGCTTGGAAGGGACTAGCGGTTACAATGAGCAGTTCTTC.